The clone carrying this T cell receptor (beta chain) showed up just a few times. Its antigen is undetermined. Those who donated were healthy bone marrow donors. This specimen belongs to a study of cytomegalovirus exposure and HLA in healthy donors. V trimming: 6 bases; J trimming: 2 bases; junction bases outside the gene matches: 10. Germline-derived CDR1 and CDR2 are MNHNS and SASEGT. The CDR3 loop spans 15 amino acids. Study-wide findings and caveats: Altogether, 150 or so TCR beta chains were recorded as cytomegalovirus-associated. In the analysis, some V segments, TRBV6-2 and TRBV6-3 included, were excluded as indistinguishable.

Primers for the PCR totalled 60 Vbeta and 13 Jbeta. Generated by immunoSEQ multiplex PCR, the TCRdb table keeps only in-frame clones and is missing some. The table has about 100,000 clones, about four fifths seen once; the top ten hold about 14%. Sequencing input: PBMCs. The chain uses TRBV6-1 and TRBJ2-7; 7 bases align to TRBD1. This TCR was recovered from a woman in her 70s in good health and CMV-seropositive. CDR3 nucleotide sequence: TGTGCCAGCAGCACCGAGACAGGGACCACCTACGAGCAGTACTTC. It yields the protein CASSTETGTTYEQYF.